Listed here are 22 T cell receptor beta chains from one sample, sequenced in a study of somatic mutations in cytotoxic T cells in rheumatoid arthritis. Method: immunoSEQ multiplex PCR; TCRdb's copy keeps in-frame clones and lacks some. In the table there are fewer than 25,000 clones, more than 65% of which are singletons. Sequencing was carried out using CD8+ T cells sorted from blood. All receptors come from an adult with rheumatoid arthritis.

The V and J genes are TRBV4-2 and TRBJ1-4; D remains ambiguous. Trimming shortened V by 0 bases and J by 2 bases, and 10 bases separated the two germline ends. CDR3 length: 16 amino acids. The germline gives CDR1 LGHNA, CDR2 YNFKEQ. CDR3 nucleotides: TGTGCCAGCAGCCAAGAGGGAACAGCTACTAATGAAAAACTGTTTTTT. It specifies CASSQEGTATNEKLFF.

V gene TRBV7-2 combines with J gene TRBJ1-6; 8 nucleotides agree with TRBD1. The germline V gene encodes CDR1 SGHTA and CDR2 FQGNSA. With 5 bases clipped from V and 9 bases from J, the junction kept 9 bases outside the gene matches. The CDR3 sequence is 15 residues long. DNA for the CDR3: TGTGCCAGCAGCACGGGGACAGGCCCTTTTTCACCCCTCCACTTT. Translating gives CASSTGTGPFSPLHF.

The V and J genes are TRBV6-5 and TRBJ1-4, with D unclear. Germline V gene data show CDR1 as MNHEY and CDR2 as SVGAGI. The length of the CDR3 is 13 residues. V was clipped by 0 bases and J by 6 bases, with 5 bases between them. As DNA, the CDR3 is TGTGCCAGCAGTTACTCTAGTTATGAAAAACTGTTTTTT. This sequence encodes CASSYSSYEKLFF.

The gene calls are TRBV27 and TRBJ2-1, with 11 positions matching TRBD2. CDR3 length: 15 amino acids. Trimming cost V 6 bases and J 5 bases; bases outside gene matches: 6. Per the germline V gene, CDR1 is MNHEY and CDR2 is SMNVEV (reference sequence). Here the CDR3 DNA reads TGTGCCAGCAGCCATGGGACTAGCGGTAACAATGAGCAGTTCTTC. The encoded protein is CASSHGTSGNNEQFF.

J is TRBJ1-5 and V is TRBV10-3; D call uncertain. This CDR3 has 13 residues. V lost 8 bases and J lost 0, with 8 bases in between. Looked up from germline, CDR1 is ENHRY and CDR2 is SYGVKD. The CDR3 region has the DNA TGTGCCATCCAGAGAAATAGCAATCAGCCCCAGCATTTT. Its protein is CAIQRNSNQPQHF.

Sample share makes this clone medium-sized. The CDR3 sequence: CASSISSSGGNEQFF. The CDR3 bases are TGTGCCAGTAGTATCAGCTCTAGCGGGGGAAATGAGCAGTTCTTC. The chain employs TRBV19 and TRBJ2-1, with TRBD2 matching 10 bases. Germline values: CDR1 LNHDA, CDR2 SQIVND (reference sequence). V lost 3 bases to trimming and J lost 7 bases; unmatched junction nucleotides: 6. CDR3 length: 15 amino acids.

The chain uses TRBV7-9 and TRBJ1-2, with TRBD1 identical over 7 bases. V trimming: 5 bases; J trimming: 8 bases; junction bases outside the gene matches: 14. This CDR3 comprises 15 residues. CDR1 SEHNR and CDR2 FQNEAQ come from the germline V gene (reference sequence). The CDR3 reads CASSGEGARQAGYTF. CDR3 DNA sequence: TGTGCCAGCAGCGGGGAGGGGGCCAGGCAAGCGGGCTACACCTTC.

V and J are TRBV28 and TRBJ2-1; a possible D gene is TRBD1 (6 bases). Deletions cut 6 bases from V and 7 bases from J, with 16 bases between. The CDR3 covers 14 residues. Germline CDR1 reads MDHEN; CDR2 reads SYDVKM. This CDR3 is CASSLTGIWNEQFF. In DNA form, the CDR3 reads TGTGCCAGCAGCCTTACAGGGATATGGAATGAGCAGTTCTTC.

This clone has just a few counts. This sequence joins TRBV27 and TRBJ2-7; perhaps TRBD1 as D (6 bases). CDR3 length: 13 amino acids. V was cut by 6 bases and J by 5 bases, with 14 bases left in between. Germline V gene lookup returns CDR1 MNHEY and CDR2 SMNVEV (reference sequence). This CDR3 is CASSPGGRNEQYF. In DNA, the CDR3 is TGTGCCAGCAGCCCTGGGGGCAGAAACGAGCAGTACTTC.

The rearrangement joins TRBV7-9 to TRBJ1-1; 7 bases are a match to TRBD1. J was trimmed by 1 base and V by 5 bases; bases with no gene match: 4. The germline V gene encodes CDR1 SEHNR and CDR2 FQNEAQ (reference sequence). There are 14 residues in the CDR3. CDR3 in DNA: TGTGCCAGCAGCCGGGGACAGACGAACACTGAAGCTTTCTTT. Protein sequence: CASSRGQTNTEAFF.

The rearrangement uses TRBV15 and TRBJ1-6, with a possible D match to TRBD1 (6 bases). The CDR3 runs to 15 residues. Trimming cost V 0 bases and J 6 bases, with 9 bases left between them. CDR1 and CDR2 (germline): LNHNV, YYDKDF (reference sequence). The CDR3 loop reads CATSRDRGINSPLHF. The CDR3 nucleotides read TGTGCCACCAGCAGAGACAGGGGTATTAATTCACCCCTCCACTTT. Full variable domain (missing parts from reference TRBV15 and TRBJ1-6): DAMVIQNPRYQVTQFGKPVTLSCSQTLNHNVMYWYQQKSSQAPKLLFHYYDKDFNNEADTPDNFQSRRPNTSFCFLDIRSPGLGDTAMYLCATSRDRGINSPLHFGNGTRLTVT.

This clone was counted only a few times. The V and J genes are TRBV19 and TRBJ2-1, with 8 bases that match TRBD2. The junction had 5 bases not matched to a gene; V was cut back by 6 bases and J by 1 base. The CDR3 loop spans 15 amino acids. Germline V gene sequence: CDR1 LNHDA, CDR2 SQIVND (reference sequence). CDR3 coding DNA: TGTGCCAGTAGGGAAACTAGCGGATCCTACAATGAGCAGTTCTTC. Translated, it gives CASRETSGSYNEQFF.

This clone was observed once. The chain has TRBV11-2 and TRBJ1-2; maybe TRBD1 (5 bases). The CDR3 runs 14 residues. Per germline, CDR1 SGHAT and CDR2 FQNNGV. Between the trimmed V and J ends, which lost 0 bases and 3 bases, there was a span of 8 bases. In nucleotides, the CDR3 is TGTGCCAGCAGCTTAGAGGGGGGACACTATGGCTACACCTTC. Amino acids: CASSLEGGHYGYTF. The complete variable domain, with remaining parts taken from reference TRBV11-2 and TRBJ1-2, reads EAGVAQSPRYKIIEKRQSVAFWCNPISGHATLYWYQQILGQGPKLLIQFQNNGVVDDSQLPKDRFSAERLKGVDSTLKIQPAKLEDSAVYLCASSLEGGHYGYTFGSGTRLTVV.

The J gene is TRBJ1-2, the V gene TRBV4-2; unclear D gene. Trimming took off 1 base at V and 6 bases at J, with 3 bases between the two ends. The CDR3 has 11 amino acids. The germline CDR1 and CDR2 sequences are LGHNA and YNFKEQ. This CDR3 reads CASSQVDGYTF. CDR3 DNA sequence: TGTGCCAGCAGCCAAGTCGATGGCTACACCTTC.

The chain joins TRBV7-9 to TRBJ2-3; the match to TRBD2 covers 11 bases. Per the germline V gene, CDR1 is SEHNR and CDR2 is FQNEAQ (reference sequence). The CDR3 is 15 amino acids. V lost 4 bases, J lost 4 bases, and 4 bases stayed unmatched. The CDR3 reads CASSSLAGVPDTQYF. Written as DNA, the CDR3 is TGTGCCAGCAGCTCACTAGCGGGAGTCCCAGATACGCAGTATTTT.

This rearrangement joins TRBV19 to TRBJ1-5, with a possible D match to TRBD1 (5 bases). V gave up 3 bases and J gave up 3 bases, with 9 bases separating them. Per the germline V gene, CDR1 is LNHDA and CDR2 is SQIVND (reference sequence). The CDR3 loop spans 14 amino acids. The CDR3 coding sequence is TGTGCCAGTAGTATTTCAGGGAACAATCAGCCCCAGCATTTT. Its protein is CASSISGNNQPQHF.

The chain uses TRBV5-6 and TRBJ1-2, with D maybe TRBD1 (6 bases). This CDR3 region has 14 residues. Looked up from germline, CDR1 is SGHDT and CDR2 is YYEEEE. The V end lost 4 bases, the J end lost 4 bases, and 14 bases lay between the germline ends. This chain's CDR3 is CASSPGAGIYGYTF. CDR3 DNA sequence: TGTGCCAGCAGCCCGGGGGCGGGGATCTATGGCTACACCTTC.

CDR3 residues: CASSGPTSGSYEQYF. For the CDR3, the DNA is TGTGCCAGCAGCGGGCCGACTAGCGGTTCCTACGAGCAGTACTTC. The V call is TRBV7-9, the J call TRBJ2-7; 9 nucleotides agree with TRBD2. The V gene end was trimmed by 5 bases and the J gene end by 1 base; junction bases not matched to a gene: 6. The CDR3 length is 15 residues. Per the germline V gene, CDR1 is SEHNR and CDR2 is FQNEAQ (reference sequence).

The CDR3 loop is CASSPGTNTEAFF. CDR3 coding DNA: TGTGCCAGCAGTCCAGGTACGAACACTGAAGCTTTCTTT. This chain uses TRBV25-1 with TRBJ1-1; D unclear. CDR1 MGHDK and CDR2 SYGVNS come from the germline V gene. The CDR3 is made up of 13 amino acids. Trimming took 5 bases from V and 1 from J, leaving 8 bases between them.

The chain is built from TRBV19 and TRBJ1-1; D is undetermined. Germline V gene data show CDR1 as LNHDA and CDR2 as SQIVND (reference sequence). V was shortened by 3 bases and J by 4 bases, with 9 bases between the two germline ends. CDR3 length equals 13 residues. For the CDR3, the DNA is TGTGCCAGTAGTATCGCTCGGGCCACTGAAGCTTTCTTT. Residues: CASSIARATEAFF.

The gene calls are TRBV4-2 and TRBJ1-1; TRBD1 is a possible D gene (5 bases). Germline V gene sequence: CDR1 LGHNA, CDR2 YNFKEQ. Trimming took off 0 bases at V and 3 bases at J, with 8 bases between the two ends. This CDR3 spans 14 amino acids. This CDR3 is CASSQDQGDTEAFF. The CDR3 bases are TGTGCCAGCAGCCAAGATCAAGGGGACACTGAAGCTTTCTTT.

The chain employs TRBV29-1 and TRBJ2-2; 7 nucleotides match TRBD1. This CDR3 region has 14 residues. CDR1 and CDR2 (germline): SQVTM, ANQGSEA. V dropped 5 bases and J dropped 2; count of bases not matched to a gene: 5. The CDR3 spells CSVNRDSNTGELFF. CDR3 DNA sequence: TGCAGCGTTAACCGGGACAGTAACACCGGGGAGCTGTTTTTT.